A single sample is the source of the 13 T cell receptor beta chains below, sequenced in a study of T cells in Graves' hyperthyroidism and ophthalmopathy. Authors of the study amplified TCR beta CDR3 regions from RNA transcripts. The TCR CDR3 first-round RT-PCR relied on the HTBI primer set. TCRdb re-called the multiplex PCR reads through MiXCR, storing one row per CDR3 protein. In the table there are hundreds of thousands of distinct CDR3 sequences, 22% of which are singletons. Material for sequencing was blood. The receptors originated from a man aged 25-40 years with Graves' ophthalmopathy.

The CDR3 reads CASSRGGTEDTQYF. The CDR3 nucleotides are TGCGCCAGCAGCCGGGGGGGGACTGAAGATACGCAGTATTTT. The rearrangement joins TRBV5-1 to TRBJ2-3, with TRBD2 matching 8 bases. V lost 4 bases, J lost 5 bases, and 6 bases stayed unmatched. Germline loops: CDR1 SGHRS, CDR2 YFSETQ. The CDR3 runs 14 residues.

This clonotype was counted between two and nine times. This chain uses TRBV12-3 or TRBV12-4 with TRBJ2-1, with 10 bases that match TRBD2. V shed 5 bases, J shed 7 bases, and the junction held 8 bases outside the gene matches. The CDR3 consists of 15 residues. The DNA of the CDR3 is TGTGCCAGCAGTCGCCCAGCGGGGGGGGAAAATGAGCAGTTCTTC. This codes for CASSRPAGGENEQFF.

This clonotype was found many times. The J gene is TRBJ2-1, the V gene TRBV7-9; a possible D gene is TRBD2 (5 bases). The germline V gene has CDR1 SEHNR and CDR2 FQNEAQ (reference sequence). The V gene lost 1 base and the J gene lost 8 bases, with 6 bases spanning the gap. This CDR3 contains 12 residues. Here the CDR3 DNA reads TGTGCCAGCAGCTTAGTGCGGGATGAGCAGTTCTTC. It is translated as CASSLVRDEQFF.

About this clonotype: One junction end disagrees with the germline gene, perhaps due to a read error. The genes are TRBV10-3 and TRBJ1-5; D is unresolved. The germline V gene has CDR1 ENHRY and CDR2 SYGVKD. The CDR3 sequence is 17 residues long. CDR3: CAISEPDLGGSNQPQHF. DNA for the CDR3: TGTGCCATCAGTGAGCCCGACTTGGGCGGTAGCAATCAGCCCCAGCATTTC.

This clonotype was found once. The junction departs from germline at one end; a sequencing error may be responsible. The rearrangement uses TRBV6-4 and TRBJ1-1; 7 nucleotides line up with TRBD1. Germline CDR1 reads MRHNA; CDR2 reads SNTAGT. The CDR3 sequence is 12 residues long. The CDR3 is CGSSDSGGAAFF. In nucleotides, the CDR3 is TGTGGCAGCAGTGACTCAGGGGGGGCAGCTTTCTTT.

Comment on this clonotype: A much more abundant neighbour one base away suggests this may be a read error. The CDR3 region is CASRAAGGGNEQFF. The CDR3 bases are TGTGCCAGCAGGGCAGCGGGAGGAGGGAATGAGCAGTTCTTC. This rearrangement joins TRBV12-3 or TRBV12-4 to TRBJ2-1, with TRBD2 matching over 9 bases. The ends lost 6 bases at V and 7 bases at J; junction bases unmatched: 7. The CDR3 runs to 14 residues.

The chain carries TRBV2 and TRBJ2-1; 16 positions match TRBD2. This CDR3 is 18 amino acids long. Germline assignment: CDR1 SNHLY and CDR2 FYNNEI. J was trimmed by 0 bases and V by 4 bases; bases with no gene match: 3. The CDR3 DNA sequence: TGTGCCAGCAGTGTCGGGACTAGCGGGAGGGACTCCTACAATGAGCAGTTCTTC. Amino acid sequence: CASSVGTSGRDSYNEQFF.

At least ten counts were recorded for this clonotype. V and J are TRBV19 and TRBJ1-2; no clear D. CDR1 is LNHDA and CDR2 is SQIVND in the germline V gene (reference sequence). The length of the CDR3 is 14 residues. V was cut by 3 bases and J by 5 bases, with 13 bases left in between. The CDR3, as DNA: TGTGCCAGTAGTATCTCGGCACCGCAATATGGCTACACCTTC. Amino acid sequence: CASSISAPQYGYTF.

The chain recombines TRBV6-1 with TRBJ2-7, with D possibly being TRBD1 (6 bases). There are 15 residues in the CDR3. Germline lookup yields CDR1 MNHNS and CDR2 SASEGT. V lost 5 bases, J lost 0 bases, and 14 bases lay in between. The CDR3 region is CASSITGWSSYEQYF. The CDR3 region has the DNA TGTGCCAGCAGTATCACAGGGTGGAGCTCCTACGAGCAGTACTTC.

This chain connects TRBV6-1 to TRBJ2-1; 13 bases are shared with TRBD2. In germline, CDR1 is MNHNS, CDR2 SASEGT. V shed 5 bases, J shed 6 bases, and the junction held 4 bases outside the gene matches. The CDR3 runs to 15 residues. Written as DNA, the CDR3 is TGTGCCAGCAGTACCTGGACTAGCGGGAGCAATGAGCAGTTCTTC. Translating gives CASSTWTSGSNEQFF.

The genes are TRBV28 and TRBJ2-1, with 8 bases matching TRBD2. The V and J ends lost 4 bases and 6 bases, in that order; junction bases with no gene match: 11. The CDR3 spans 16 residues. Germline V gives CDR1 MDHEN, CDR2 SYDVKM. The CDR3 region is CASSYPSGGPRNEQFF. In DNA form, the CDR3 reads TGTGCCAGCAGTTACCCCTCGGGAGGGCCCCGCAATGAGCAGTTCTTC.

The rearrangement joins TRBV9 to TRBJ2-1; TRBD2 matches 10 bases. In germline, CDR1 is SGDLS, CDR2 YYNGEE. Germline trimming cut 4 bases from V and 6 bases from J; bases unmatched to any gene: 7. The CDR3 has 15 amino acids. The CDR3 protein is CASSPSGRAANEQFF. CDR3 bases: TGTGCCAGCAGCCCAAGCGGGAGGGCCGCCAATGAGCAGTTCTTC.

The chain has TRBV27 and TRBJ1-1, with D unresolved. V shed 0 bases and J shed 6 bases, with 11 bases lying between them. Germline V lookup: CDR1 MNHEY, CDR2 SMNVEV (reference sequence). The CDR3 length is 14 residues. CDR3 nucleotide sequence: TGTGCCAGCAGTTTATCCGGCCCGGGATCTGAAGCTTTCTTT. Its translation: CASSLSGPGSEAFF.